These 31 T cell receptor beta chains share one sample of origin, sequenced in a study of T-cell memory formation after mild COVID-19. A single record per CDR3 protein comes from TCRdb applying MiXCR to the 5' RACE reads. The sample holds 300,000 to 350,000 distinct CDR3 sequences; roughly 21% are singletons and the top ten take 20% to 25%. Sequenced: PBMCs or a T cell subset sorted from them (not recorded which). The receptors here all came from a man aged 18-30 years who had mild COVID-19 (a few samples of this study predate the infection). Cell type and time point are not known.

The chain combines TRBV5-5 with TRBJ1-6; D is perhaps TRBD1 (6 bases). CDR1 and CDR2 from the germline V gene are SGHKS and YYEKEE (reference sequence). The germline V and J ends were trimmed by 3 bases and 6 bases, with 16 bases remaining between them. The CDR3 is 16 residues long. The CDR3 DNA reads TGTGCCAGCAGCTCCGAACCCCAGGGGTTTAATTCACCCCTCCACTTT. This gives the protein CASSSEPQGFNSPLHF. The full variable domain, in which reference TRBV5-5 and TRBJ1-6 provide the parts outside the CDR3, is DAGVTQSPTHLIKTRGQQVTLRCSPISGHKSVSWYQQVLGQGPQFIFQYYEKEERGRGNFPDRFSARQFPNYSSELNVNALLLGDSALYLCASSSEPQGFNSPLHFGNGTRLTVT.

The genes are TRBV9 and TRBJ1-5; D may be TRBD1 (5 bases). Germline CDR1 and CDR2: SGDLS and YYNGEE. Trimming removed 3 bases at V and 6 bases at J, with 19 bases between. This CDR3 has 16 residues. For the CDR3, the DNA is TGTGCCAGCAGCGGCCCTTGGCAGGGAACCGGTCAGCCCCAGCATTTT. It codes for CASSGPWQGTGQPQHF. The whole variable domain, remainder taken from reference TRBV9 and TRBJ1-5, is DSGVTQTPKHLITATGQRVTLRCSPRSGDLSVYWYQQSLDQGLQFLIQYYNGEERAKGNILERFSAQQFPDLHSELNLSSLELGDSALYFCASSGPWQGTGQPQHFGDGTRLSIL.

The chain uses TRBV20-1 and TRBJ2-2, with D hard to call. The V gene's germline CDR1 is DFQATT and CDR2 SNEGSKA (reference sequence). The CDR3 covers 14 residues. The V end lost 2 bases, the J end lost 0 bases, and 7 bases lay between the germline ends. CDR3 sequence reads: CSARKTANTGELFF. The CDR3 nucleotides are TGCAGTGCTAGAAAGACTGCGAACACCGGGGAGCTGTTTTTT.

The rearrangement uses TRBV7-6 and TRBJ1-3; D unclear. The germline V and J ends were trimmed by 8 bases and 2 bases, with 7 bases remaining between them. CDR1 and CDR2 (germline): SGHVS, FNYEAQ. This CDR3 is built from 12 residues. CDR3: CASSGPGNTIYF. Here the CDR3 DNA reads TGTGCCAGCTCAGGCCCTGGAAACACCATATATTTT. Complete variable domain (other parts from reference TRBV7-6 and TRBJ1-3): GAGVSQSPRYKVTKRGQDVALRCDPISGHVSLYWYRQALGQGPEFLTYFNYEAQQDKSGLPNDRFSAERPEGSISTLTIQRTEQRDSAMYRCASSGPGNTIYFGEGSWLTVV.

This chain links TRBV15 with TRBJ2-7, with D possibly being TRBD1 (5 bases). From germline, CDR1 is LNHNV and CDR2 YYDKDF (reference sequence). The germline V and J ends were trimmed by 1 base and 3 bases, with 13 bases remaining between them. This CDR3 has 15 residues. The CDR3 DNA reads as TGTGCCACCAGCAGAGCGAAGGGGTTAGGCTACGAGCAGTACGTC. Its protein product is CATSRAKGLGYEQYV.

This clonotype was detected only a few times. This rearrangement joins TRBV10-3 to TRBJ2-7; D is perhaps TRBD1 (5 bases). The germline V gene encodes CDR1 ENHRY and CDR2 SYGVKD. Trimming pared 6 bases from V and 3 bases from J, leaving 9 bases between. This CDR3 comprises 12 residues. The CDR3 sequence: CAISSDNYEQYV. The CDR3 nucleotides read TGTGCCATCAGCTCGGACAACTACGAGCAGTACGTC.

This clonotype turned up a few times. The rearrangement joins TRBV4-2 to TRBJ2-7; possible D gene TRBD2, 5 bases. CDR1 and CDR2 from the germline V gene are LGHNA and YNFKEQ. Trimming removed 1 base from V and 7 bases from J, with 23 bases in between. The CDR3 sequence is 17 residues long. Here the CDR3 reads CASSQGWETSGPGEQYF. In nucleotides, the CDR3 is TGTGCCAGCAGCCAAGGATGGGAAACTAGTGGGCCGGGGGAGCAGTACTTC.

This clonotype has just a few counts. The gene calls are TRBV5-1 and TRBJ2-3; possible D gene TRBD2, 5 bases. V lost 2 bases, J lost 0 bases, and 10 bases lay in between. Germline CDR1 and CDR2: SGHRS and YFSETQ. The CDR3 length is 15 residues. The CDR3 nucleotides are TGCGCCAGCAGCTTTCAAGCGGCTAGCACAGATACGCAGTATTTT. It specifies CASSFQAASTDTQYF. The whole variable domain, remainder taken from reference TRBV5-1 and TRBJ2-3, is KAGVTQTPRYLIKTRGQQVTLSCSPISGHRSVSWYQQTPGQGLQFLFEYFSETQRNKGNFPGRFSGRQFSNSRSEMNVSTLELGDSALYLCASSFQAASTDTQYFGPGTRLTVL.

The chain joins TRBV12-3 or TRBV12-4 to TRBJ2-2; 8 bases line up with TRBD2. After removal of 5 bases from V and 6 bases from J, the junction contained 5 bases not matched to a gene. The length of the CDR3 is 14 residues. The CDR3 DNA is TGTGCCAGCAGTAGAACGGGGGGGGCCGGGGAGCTGTTTTTT. Encoded protein: CASSRTGGAGELFF.

This clonotype has only a few counts. The chain links TRBV12-3 or TRBV12-4 to TRBJ2-1; D is unclear. CDR3 length: 15 residues. Trimming took 5 bases from V and 5 from J, leaving 16 bases between them. CDR3 in DNA: TGTGCCAGCAGTCTTTATCGCACCCGGGACAATGAGCAGTTCTTC. Translating it yields CASSLYRTRDNEQFF.

This clonotype was seen repeatedly, ten times or more. This chain connects TRBV9 to TRBJ2-3, with 7 bases fitting TRBD1. The V segment lost 5 bases and the J segment 2 bases; nucleotides outside the gene matches: 5. The CDR3 spans 14 residues. Germline CDR1 SGDLS, CDR2 YYNGEE. The CDR3 reads CASSLDRNTDTQYF. In DNA form, the CDR3 reads TGTGCCAGCAGTTTGGACAGGAACACAGATACGCAGTATTTT.

This clonotype was seen a handful of times. The chain couples TRBV6-2 or TRBV6-3 to TRBJ1-2, with 7 bases matching TRBD1. The V segment lost 0 bases and the J segment 8 bases; nucleotides outside the gene matches: 6. Germline CDR1 reads MNHEY; CDR2 reads SVGEGT. CDR3 length: 14 amino acids. The CDR3 nucleotides read TGTGCCAGCAGTTACTCCGCGACAGGGTACGGCTACACCTTC. It yields the protein CASSYSATGYGYTF.

The DNA of the CDR3 is TGTGCCAGCAGCGTTCCCTCGGGGACTAAGCAGTTCTTC. This codes for CASSVPSGTKQFF. The rearrangement links TRBV9 to TRBJ2-1; 7 bases are shared with TRBD2. This CDR3 contains 13 residues. Germline trimming cut 2 bases from V and 11 bases from J; bases unmatched to any gene: 7. CDR1 is SGDLS, CDR2 YYNGEE, per germline.

The chain is built from TRBV7-2 and TRBJ1-5; 9 bases fit TRBD1. Per the germline V gene, CDR1 is SGHTA and CDR2 is FQGNSA. The CDR3 length is 15 residues. V was pared by 1 base and J by 9 bases, with 7 bases of the junction left unmatched. CDR3 DNA: TGTGCCAGCAGCTTAGAAGGGACAGGGCGTCGGCCCCAGCATTTT. It yields the protein CASSLEGTGRRPQHF.

The CDR3 DNA is TGTGCCATCAGTGAGTCCAAGGGGAAAGAGACCCAGTACTTC. Translated: CAISESKGKETQYF. The V gene is TRBV10-3, the J gene TRBJ2-5; tentative D call: TRBD1 (5 bases). V lost 0 bases and J lost 3, with 8 bases in between. The germline V gene has CDR1 ENHRY and CDR2 SYGVKD. The CDR3 contains 14 residues.

In this sample, this clonotype turned up a few times. The CDR3 here is CASSLVGLYNSPLHF. The CDR3 DNA follows: TGTGCCAGCAGCTTAGTAGGGCTCTATAATTCACCCCTCCACTTT. The chain carries TRBV7-9 and TRBJ1-6; D remains unclear. The CDR3 extends over 15 amino acids. In germline, CDR1 is SEHNR, CDR2 FQNEAQ (reference sequence). The germline V and J ends were trimmed by 1 base and 3 bases, with 7 bases remaining between them.

This clonotype was counted at least ten times. The rearrangement uses TRBV7-8 and TRBJ2-1, with 9 bases that match TRBD1. The CDR3 covers 17 residues. Germline CDR1 reads SGHVS; CDR2 reads FQNEAQ. V lost 2 bases, J lost 3 bases, and 8 bases stayed unmatched. CDR3 nucleotides: TGTGCCAGCAGCTTATTCCGGGACAGGGCGGGCTACAATGAGCAGTTCTTC. Amino acids: CASSLFRDRAGYNEQFF.

This clonotype occurred a few times. The chain is built from TRBV20-1 and TRBJ2-3; weak D call: TRBD2 (5 bases). The V gene lost 6 bases and the J gene lost 4 bases, with 17 bases spanning the gap. This CDR3 has 14 amino acids. Germline loops: CDR1 DFQATT, CDR2 SNEGSKA (reference sequence). In DNA form, the CDR3 reads TGCAGTGCAGGCTTCCGGGGAGCGGCAGATACGCAGTATTTT. Its translation is CSAGFRGAADTQYF.

This clonotype came up a few times. The chain joins TRBV6-6 to TRBJ1-1, with D unclear. CDR1 is MNHNY, CDR2 SVGAGI, per germline (reference sequence). V lost 2 bases, J lost 3 bases, and 7 bases lay in between. This CDR3 region has 13 residues. For the CDR3, the DNA is TGTGCCAGCAGTTACAGGGTGCACACTGAAGCTTTCTTT. This translates into CASSYRVHTEAFF.

This clonotype was found a few times. The rearrangement joins TRBV6-5 to TRBJ2-7; D not certain. The CDR3 has 12 residues. The germline CDR1 and CDR2 sequences are MNHEY and SVGAGI. The germline V and J ends were trimmed by 5 bases and 9 bases, with 14 bases remaining between them. The CDR3 here is CASSLTSGLQYF. CDR3 sequence (DNA): TGTGCCAGCAGTCTCACCTCCGGGCTGCAGTACTTC.

This clonotype has only a few counts. The V call is TRBV6-6, the J call TRBJ1-5; D remains unclear. The CDR3 sequence is 15 residues long. Germline CDR1 and CDR2: MNHNY and SVGAGI (reference sequence). The ends were cut back, 4 bases at V and 1 base at J, with 11 bases in the middle. The CDR3: CASSSAQSSNQPQHF. The CDR3 nucleotides read TGTGCCAGCAGTTCGGCCCAGAGCAGCAATCAGCCCCAGCATTTT.

The chain combines TRBV6-2 or TRBV6-3 with TRBJ1-1, with D possibly matching TRBD1 (5 bases). Trimming removed 4 bases at V and 1 base at J, with 13 bases between. The CDR3 is 15 residues long. Germline CDR1 MNHEY, CDR2 SVGEGT. The CDR3, as DNA: TGTGCCAGCAGTTCCCACCGGGGGTCGAACACTGAAGCTTTCTTT. Translation gives CASSSHRGSNTEAFF.

This chain joins TRBV11-2 and TRBJ1-4, with 7 nucleotides matching TRBD1. The trim removed 8 bases at V and 3 bases at J, leaving 6 bases unmatched. Germline-derived CDR1 and CDR2 are SGHAT and FQNNGV. This CDR3 region has 14 residues. The CDR3 here is CASSRGPANEKLFF. CDR3 coding DNA: TGTGCCAGCTCGAGGGGGCCAGCTAATGAAAAACTGTTTTTT.

In this sample, this clonotype turned up a few times. The chain combines TRBV5-1 with TRBJ2-5; D might be TRBD1 or TRBD2, each matching 5 bases. Germline V CDR1 and CDR2: SGHRS, YFSETQ. This CDR3 has 15 amino acids. Trimming took off 5 bases at V and 1 base at J, with 15 bases between the two ends. DNA for the CDR3: TGCGCCAGCAGATCCGCCGGGACCACCCAAGAGACCCAGTACTTC. Its translation is CASRSAGTTQETQYF.

This clonotype has more than one count but fewer than ten. The CDR3 nucleotides are TGTGCCAGCAGTCCACAGGGGGACGAGCAGTACTTC. The encoded protein is CASSPQGDEQYF. This chain uses TRBV12-3 or TRBV12-4 with TRBJ2-7, with 8 nucleotides matching TRBD1. The V gene end was trimmed by 5 bases and the J gene end by 5 bases; junction bases not matched to a gene: 2. The CDR3 loop spans 12 amino acids.

This clonotype was seen more than once but under ten times. The chain carries TRBV6-5 and TRBJ2-3; TRBD1 is a possible D gene (5 bases). Germline V CDR1 and CDR2: MNHEY, SVGAGI. This CDR3 region has 16 residues. The V and J ends lost 2 bases and 2 bases respectively, with 14 bases between them. For the CDR3, the DNA is TGTGCCAGCAGTTACGATCCTAAGGGGAACACAGATACGCAGTATTTT. It specifies CASSYDPKGNTDTQYF.

In this sample, this clonotype turned up a few times. The rearrangement uses TRBV29-1 and TRBJ1-1; TRBD1 matches 8 bases. The CDR3 sequence is 14 residues long. V lost 6 bases and J lost 3; bases outside the gene matches: 9. CDR1 SQVTM and CDR2 ANQGSEA come from the germline V gene. As DNA, the CDR3 is TGCAGCGTGAGGACAGGGCCCGCGGACACTGAAGCTTTCTTT. It specifies CSVRTGPADTEAFF.

This clonotype was seen only a few times. J is TRBJ2-3 and V is TRBV6-2 or TRBV6-3; D is undetermined. CDR1 is MNHEY, CDR2 SVGEGT, per germline. The CDR3 has 14 residues. V shed 2 bases and J shed 2 bases, with 8 bases lying between them. The CDR3 is CASSYIRITDTQYF. The CDR3 DNA reads as TGTGCCAGCAGTTACATACGGATCACAGATACGCAGTATTTT.

The chain is built from TRBV6-2 or TRBV6-3 and TRBJ2-7, with D tentatively TRBD2 (6 bases). The CDR3 covers 15 residues. Trimming took 6 bases from V and 0 from J, leaving 15 bases between them. Per germline, CDR1 MNHEY and CDR2 SVGEGT. Written as DNA, the CDR3 is TGTGCCAGCAGCGACGGGGCGGGGAGCTCCTACGAGCAGTACTTC. It is translated as CASSDGAGSSYEQYF.

This clonotype was observed a handful of times. The rearrangement links TRBV5-1 to TRBJ1-5; D perhaps matches TRBD1 (6 bases). This CDR3 has 14 amino acids. V lost 3 bases to trimming and J lost 7 bases, with 14 bases between them. Germline loops: CDR1 SGHRS, CDR2 YFSETQ. The CDR3 DNA reads as TGCGCCAGCAGCTCCTCGACAGGCGGACAGCCCCAGCATTTT. It codes for CASSSSTGGQPQHF.

The genes are TRBV12-3 or TRBV12-4 and TRBJ1-1; D gene uncertain. This CDR3 spans 13 amino acids. V was pared by 2 bases and J by 5 bases, with 9 bases between. The CDR3 region has the DNA TGTGCCAGCAGTTTAAATCACGATACTGAAGCTTTCTTT. This gives the protein CASSLNHDTEAFF.